This entry is about one T cell receptor (beta chain). No antigen is known for it. The study ran the assay at deep level. Sequencing was performed with immunoSEQ multiplex PCR; in TCRdb, only in-frame clones are kept and a portion is missing. The sample has about 470,000 clones, around 75% seen once. Recent acute infections and vaccinations were absent in the healthy HIV-negative adult donors. This record comes from a study of shared clonotypes between healthy human individuals. Study findings and constraints: Clonotype sharing among donors likely depends on sequencing depth.

The CDR3 has 12 amino acids. Trimming cost V 6 bases and J 5 bases, with 8 bases left between them. CDR1 and CDR2 from the germline V gene are SNHLY and FYNNEI. This chain uses TRBV2 with TRBJ1-5; D unclear. The sequenced sample consisted of PBMCs. The receptor comes from a woman aged 40 to 50 in good health. Some clones in this sample may be carry-over from other donors' samples. CDR3 residues: CASRGFDQPQHF. The CDR3 nucleotides read TGTGCCAGCAGGGGGTTCGATCAGCCCCAGCATTTT.